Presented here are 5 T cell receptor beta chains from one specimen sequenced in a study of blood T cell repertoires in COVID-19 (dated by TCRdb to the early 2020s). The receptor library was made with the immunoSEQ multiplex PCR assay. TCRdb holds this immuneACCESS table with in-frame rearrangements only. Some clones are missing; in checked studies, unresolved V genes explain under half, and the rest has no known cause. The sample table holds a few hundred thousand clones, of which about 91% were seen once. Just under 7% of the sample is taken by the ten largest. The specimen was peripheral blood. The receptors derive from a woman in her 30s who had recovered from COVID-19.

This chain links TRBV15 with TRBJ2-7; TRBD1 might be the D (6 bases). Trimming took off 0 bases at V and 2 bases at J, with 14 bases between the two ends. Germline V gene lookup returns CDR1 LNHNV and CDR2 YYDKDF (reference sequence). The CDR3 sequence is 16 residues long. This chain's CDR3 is CATSREGAGKAYEQYF. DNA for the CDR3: TGTGCCACCAGCAGAGAGGGGGCAGGGAAAGCCTACGAGCAGTACTTC.

CDR3 in amino acids: CASSTGSRDTQYF. As DNA, the CDR3 is TGTGCCAGCAGCACAGGGAGCCGAGATACGCAGTATTTT. The genes are TRBV5-4 and TRBJ2-3; D perhaps matches TRBD1 (6 bases). Trimming cost V 4 bases and J 5 bases, with 11 bases left between them. CDR3 length: 13 amino acids. Germline CDR1 and CDR2: SGHNT and YYREEE (reference sequence).

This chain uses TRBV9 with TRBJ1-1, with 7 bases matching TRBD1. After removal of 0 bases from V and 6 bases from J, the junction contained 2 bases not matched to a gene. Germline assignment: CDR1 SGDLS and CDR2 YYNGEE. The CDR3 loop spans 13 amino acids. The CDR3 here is CASSVVTGAEAFF. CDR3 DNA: TGTGCCAGCAGCGTAGTTACAGGGGCTGAAGCTTTCTTT. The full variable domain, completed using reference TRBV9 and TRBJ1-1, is DSGVTQTPKHLITATGQRVTLRCSPRSGDLSVYWYQQSLDQGLQFLIQYYNGEERAKGNILERFSAQQFPDLHSELNLSSLELGDSALYFCASSVVTGAEAFFGQGTRLTVV.

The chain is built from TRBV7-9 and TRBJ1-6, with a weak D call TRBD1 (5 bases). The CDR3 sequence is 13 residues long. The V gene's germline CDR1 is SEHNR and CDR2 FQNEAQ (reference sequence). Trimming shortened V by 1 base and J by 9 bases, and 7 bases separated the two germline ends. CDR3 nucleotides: TGTGCCAGCAGCTTAGGACAGTCTTCACCCCTCCACTTT. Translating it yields CASSLGQSSPLHF.

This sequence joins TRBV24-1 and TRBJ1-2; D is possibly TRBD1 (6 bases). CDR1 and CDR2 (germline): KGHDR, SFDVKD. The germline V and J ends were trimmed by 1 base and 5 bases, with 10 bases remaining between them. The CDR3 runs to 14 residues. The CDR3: CATSDLRRGYGYTF. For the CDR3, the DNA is TGTGCCACCAGTGATTTACGCAGGGGTTATGGCTACACCTTC.